One sample yielded the 8 T cell receptor beta chains listed below, sequenced in a study of blood T cell repertoires in COVID-19. Sequencing was performed with immunoSEQ multiplex PCR; in TCRdb, only in-frame clones are kept and a portion is missing. The top ten clones hold around 2.6% of a sample with over 200,000 clones, less than 85% of them seen once. Specimen: peripheral blood. Receptor source: a woman aged 70-85 years with active or convalescent COVID-19.

This clone was observed many times. The genes are TRBV29-1 and TRBJ2-7, with 8 bases aligning to TRBD2. The V and J ends lost 7 bases and 6 bases, in that order; junction bases with no gene match: 17. In germline, CDR1 is SQVTM, CDR2 ANQGSEA. The CDR3 runs 15 residues. The CDR3 is CSGSGEAGASGEQYF. The CDR3 DNA reads as TGCAGCGGAAGTGGTGAAGCGGGAGCGTCGGGCGAGCAGTACTTC.

This clone has a single count. The genes are TRBV7-9 and TRBJ1-1; D is possibly TRBD1 (5 bases). Germline CDR1 reads SEHNR; CDR2 reads FQNEAQ (reference sequence). This CDR3 is 14 amino acids long. Trimming cost V 10 bases and J 4 bases, with 19 bases left between them. The CDR3 spells CANTRGGGATEAFF. CDR3 sequence (DNA): TGTGCCAACACCCGGGGGGGTGGGGCCACTGAAGCTTTCTTT.

The chain has TRBV7-2 and TRBJ1-5; D is undetermined. This CDR3 is 16 amino acids long. From germline, CDR1 is SGHTA and CDR2 FQGNSA. With 3 bases removed from V and 3 bases from J, the gap between germline ends came to 15 bases. CDR3 DNA: TGTGCCAGCAGCTTGTCAGTCGCCGTTAACAATCAGCCCCAGCATTTT. Translation: CASSLSVAVNNQPQHF.

This clone was seen more than once but under ten times. J is TRBJ2-7 and V is TRBV5-4, with D possibly TRBD2 on 5 matching bases. Trimming took off 4 bases at V and 6 bases at J, with 14 bases between the two ends. The CDR3 runs to 13 residues. Germline CDR1 reads SGHNT; CDR2 reads YYREEE (reference sequence). The CDR3 DNA reads as TGTGCCAGCAGCACATGGATGGGGAGCGAGCAGTACTTC. Protein sequence: CASSTWMGSEQYF.

The V and J genes are TRBV30 and TRBJ2-1; D unresolved. The CDR3 totals 11 residues. Germline V gene sequence: CDR1 GTSNPN, CDR2 SVGIG (reference sequence). The V and J ends lost 0 bases and 10 bases respectively, with 7 bases between them. The CDR3 is CAWSVALEQFF. CDR3 nucleotide sequence: TGTGCCTGGAGTGTGGCACTAGAGCAGTTCTTC.

V gene TRBV25-1 combines with J gene TRBJ1-1; D gene uncertain. The germline V gene encodes CDR1 MGHDK and CDR2 SYGVNS. V was pared by 2 bases and J by 3 bases, with 10 bases between. The CDR3 loop spans 14 amino acids. DNA of the CDR3: TGTGCCAGCAGTGAACCACGGGGAGACACTGAAGCTTTCTTT. Amino acid sequence: CASSEPRGDTEAFF.

The sample holds one count of this clone. V and J are TRBV6-6 and TRBJ2-6; D is undetermined. Germline-derived CDR1 and CDR2 are MNHNY and SVGAGI (reference sequence). V lost 2 bases and J 0 bases, leaving 5 bases between the germline ends. This CDR3 is 15 amino acids long. The CDR3 DNA reads TGTGCCAGCAGTTACGCGGTCTCTGGGGCCAACGTCCTGACTTTC. Residues: CASSYAVSGANVLTF.

V and J are TRBV2 and TRBJ2-3, with 8 bases matching TRBD2. This CDR3 has 16 residues. Germline V gene lookup returns CDR1 SNHLY and CDR2 FYNNEI. V lost 2 bases, J lost 5 bases, and 9 bases stayed unmatched. The CDR3 here is CASSERTGLAGDTQYF. CDR3 coding DNA: TGTGCCAGCAGTGAACGTACAGGTCTAGCGGGAGATACGCAGTATTTT.